A single T cell receptor beta chain is shown here with its context. What it binds is not known. These data come from a study of Graves' ophthalmopathy and Graves' hyperthyroidism. Study findings and constraints: The majority of expanded thyroid clonotypes above 0.001 frequency also occurred in blood. Both an approximately 70% sensitivity and an approximately 72% specificity characterized the model's predictions of ophthalmopathy progression.

V was shortened by 3 bases and J by 2 bases, with 13 bases between the two germline ends. CDR1 and CDR2 (germline): MGHRA, YSYEKL. CDR3 length: 15 residues. TCR beta CDR3 amplification used RNA transcripts. Scientists carried out first-round RT-PCR using HTBI primers and then a second-round multiplex PCR. TCRdb analysed the multiplex PCR reads with MiXCR anew, one entry per CDR3 protein. The sample shows 560,000 or so distinct CDR3 sequences, less than 40% of them seen only once. Hyperthyroidism patients had new diagnoses, durations under 2 months, and ages of 18 to 65. Clinicians made diagnoses from clinical symptoms, serum thyroxine, TRAb, thyroid ultrasound and orbital computed tomography.

This TCR came from an adult man with Graves' hyperthyroidism. The source material was peripheral blood or thyroid tissue (not recorded which). J is TRBJ1-1 and V is TRBV4-1, with a weak D call TRBD1 (6 bases). CDR3: CASSHLDRKNTEAFF. The CDR3 nucleotides read TGCGCCAGCAGCCATTTAGACAGGAAAAACACTGAAGCTTTCTTT.